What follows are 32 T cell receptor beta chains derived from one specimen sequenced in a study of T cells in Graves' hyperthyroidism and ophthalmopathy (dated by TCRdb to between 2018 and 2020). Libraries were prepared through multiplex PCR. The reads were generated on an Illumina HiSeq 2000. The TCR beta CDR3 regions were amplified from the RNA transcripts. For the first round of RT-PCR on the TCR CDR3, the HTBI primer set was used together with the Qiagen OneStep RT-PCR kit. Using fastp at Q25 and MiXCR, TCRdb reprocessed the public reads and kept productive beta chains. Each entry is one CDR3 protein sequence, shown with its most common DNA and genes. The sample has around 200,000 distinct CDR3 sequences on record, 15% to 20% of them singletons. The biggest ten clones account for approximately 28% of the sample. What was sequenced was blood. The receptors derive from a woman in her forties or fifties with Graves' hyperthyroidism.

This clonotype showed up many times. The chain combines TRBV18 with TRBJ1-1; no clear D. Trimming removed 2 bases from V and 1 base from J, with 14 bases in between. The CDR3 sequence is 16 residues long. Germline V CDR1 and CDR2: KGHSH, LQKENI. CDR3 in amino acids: CASSPSIWTQNTEAFF. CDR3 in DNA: TGTGCCAGCTCACCAAGTATTTGGACTCAGAACACTGAAGCTTTCTTT.

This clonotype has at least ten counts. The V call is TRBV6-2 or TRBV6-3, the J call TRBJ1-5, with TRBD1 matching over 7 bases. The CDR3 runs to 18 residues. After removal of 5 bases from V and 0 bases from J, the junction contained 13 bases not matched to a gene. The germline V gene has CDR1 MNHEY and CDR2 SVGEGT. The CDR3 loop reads CASSRTGAQSYSNQPQHF. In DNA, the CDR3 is TGTGCCAGCAGTCGCACAGGGGCCCAATCATATAGCAATCAGCCCCAGCATTTT.

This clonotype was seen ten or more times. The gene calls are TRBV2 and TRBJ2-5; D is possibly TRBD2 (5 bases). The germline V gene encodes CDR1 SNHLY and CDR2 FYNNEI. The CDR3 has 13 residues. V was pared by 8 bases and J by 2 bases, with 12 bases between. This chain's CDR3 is CASQPGLQETQYF. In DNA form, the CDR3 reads TGTGCCAGCCAGCCGGGGTTGCAAGAGACCCAGTACTTC. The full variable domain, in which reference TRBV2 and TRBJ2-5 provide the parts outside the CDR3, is EPEVTQTPSHQVTQMGQEVILRCVPISNHLYFYWYRQILGQKVEFLVSFYNNEISEKSEIFDDQFSVERPDGSNFTLKIRSTKLEDSAMYFCASQPGLQETQYFGPGTRLLVL.

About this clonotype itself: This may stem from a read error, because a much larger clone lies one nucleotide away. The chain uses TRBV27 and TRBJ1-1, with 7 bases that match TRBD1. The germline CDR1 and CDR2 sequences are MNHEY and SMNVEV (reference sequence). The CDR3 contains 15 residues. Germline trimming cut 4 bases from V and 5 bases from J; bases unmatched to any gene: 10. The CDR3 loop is CASSSRNTGATEAFF. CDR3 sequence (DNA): TGTGCCAGCAGTTCACGTAATACAGGGGCGACTGAAGCTTTCTTT.

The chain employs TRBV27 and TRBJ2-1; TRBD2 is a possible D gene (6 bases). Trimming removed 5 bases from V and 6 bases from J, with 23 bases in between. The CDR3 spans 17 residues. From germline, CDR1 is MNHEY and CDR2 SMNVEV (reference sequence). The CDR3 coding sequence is TGTGCCAGCAGTCCGCGGGGCGGGGCAGCGAGGATCAATGAGCAGTTCTTC. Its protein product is CASSPRGGAARINEQFF.

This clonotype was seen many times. CDR3 residues: CASSYLRMNTEAFF. As DNA, the CDR3 is TGTGCCAGTAGTTATTTGAGGATGAACACTGAAGCTTTCTTT. This sequence joins TRBV19 and TRBJ1-1; D gene unclear. This CDR3 has 14 amino acids. The germline CDR1 and CDR2 sequences are LNHDA and SQIVND (reference sequence). The germline V and J ends were trimmed by 5 bases and 0 bases, with 10 bases remaining between them.

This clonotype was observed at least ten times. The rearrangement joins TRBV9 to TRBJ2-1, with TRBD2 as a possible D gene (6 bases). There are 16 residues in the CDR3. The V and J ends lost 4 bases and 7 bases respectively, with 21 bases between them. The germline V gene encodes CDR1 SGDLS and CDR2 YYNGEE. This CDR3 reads CASSTSRGTSSNEQFF. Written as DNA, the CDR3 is TGTGCCAGCAGCACCTCTCGGGGGACCTCCTCGAATGAGCAGTTCTTC.

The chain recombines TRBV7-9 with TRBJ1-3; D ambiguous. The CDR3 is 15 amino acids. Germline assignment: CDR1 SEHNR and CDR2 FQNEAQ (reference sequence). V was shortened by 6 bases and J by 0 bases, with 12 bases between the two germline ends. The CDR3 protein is CASSPTSTSGNTIYF. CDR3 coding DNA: TGTGCCAGCAGTCCAACTTCGACCTCTGGAAACACCATATATTTT. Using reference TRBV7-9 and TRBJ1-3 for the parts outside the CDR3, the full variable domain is DTGVSQNPRHKITKRGQNVTFRCDPISEHNRLYWYRQTLGQGPEFLTYFQNEAQLEKSRLLSDRFSAERPKGSFSTLEIQRTEQGDSAMYLCASSPTSTSGNTIYFGEGSWLTVV.

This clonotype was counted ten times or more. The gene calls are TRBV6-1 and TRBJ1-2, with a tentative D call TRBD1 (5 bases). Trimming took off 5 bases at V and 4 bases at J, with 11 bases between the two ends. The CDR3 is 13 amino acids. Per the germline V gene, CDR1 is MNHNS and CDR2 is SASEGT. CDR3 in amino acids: CASSPRDVYGYTF. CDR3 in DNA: TGTGCCAGCAGTCCTCGGGACGTCTATGGCTACACCTTC.

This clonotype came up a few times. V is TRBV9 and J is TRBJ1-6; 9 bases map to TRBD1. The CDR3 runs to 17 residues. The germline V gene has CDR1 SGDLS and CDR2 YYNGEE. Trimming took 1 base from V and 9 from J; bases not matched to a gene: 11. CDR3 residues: CASSVIMRQGGRSPLHF. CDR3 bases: TGTGCCAGCAGCGTAATAATGAGACAGGGGGGACGTTCACCCCTCCACTTT. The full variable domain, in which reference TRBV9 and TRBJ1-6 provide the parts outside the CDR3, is DSGVTQTPKHLITATGQRVTLRCSPRSGDLSVYWYQQSLDQGLQFLIQYYNGEERAKGNILERFSAQQFPDLHSELNLSSLELGDSALYFCASSVIMRQGGRSPLHFGNGTRLTVT.

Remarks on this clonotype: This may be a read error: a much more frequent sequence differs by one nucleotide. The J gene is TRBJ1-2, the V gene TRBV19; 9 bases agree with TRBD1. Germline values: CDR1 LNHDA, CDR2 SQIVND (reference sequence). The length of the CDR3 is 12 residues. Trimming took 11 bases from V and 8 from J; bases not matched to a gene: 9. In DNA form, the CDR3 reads TGTGCCTGCGTCACAGGGGGCAACGGCTACACCTTC. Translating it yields CACVTGGNGYTF.

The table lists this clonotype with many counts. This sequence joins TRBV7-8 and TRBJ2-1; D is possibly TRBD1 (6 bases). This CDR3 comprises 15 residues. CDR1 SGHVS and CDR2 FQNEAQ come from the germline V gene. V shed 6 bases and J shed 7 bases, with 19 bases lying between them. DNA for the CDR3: TGTGCCAGCAGACGAGGGCAGGGGAGCGTGAATGAGCAGTTCTTC. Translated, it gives CASRRGQGSVNEQFF. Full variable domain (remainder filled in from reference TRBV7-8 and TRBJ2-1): GAGVSQSPRYKVAKRGQDVALRCDPISGHVSLFWYQQALGQGPEFLTYFQNEAQLDKSGLPSDRFFAERPEGSVSTLKIQRTQQEDSAVYLCASRRGQGSVNEQFFGPGTRLTVL.

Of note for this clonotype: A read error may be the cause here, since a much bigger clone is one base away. The CDR3 is CASSFGGGLYNEQFF. The CDR3 DNA reads as TGTGCCAGCAGCTTCGGCGGGGGGCTCTACAATGAGCAGTTCTTC. V is TRBV7-3 and J is TRBJ2-1; the match to TRBD2 covers 8 bases. V shed 3 bases and J 3 bases; nucleotides not matched to a gene: 4. The CDR3 runs to 15 residues. Germline loops: CDR1 SGHTA, CDR2 FQGTGA.

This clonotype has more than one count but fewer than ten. The DNA of the CDR3 is TGTGCCAGCAGCTTAGTCGTAGATACGCAGTATTTT. Translated, it gives CASSLVVDTQYF. The chain couples TRBV7-9 to TRBJ2-3; D call uncertain. V lost 1 base to trimming and J lost 5 bases, with 4 bases between them. The CDR3 loop spans 12 amino acids. Germline-derived CDR1 and CDR2 are SEHNR and FQNEAQ (reference sequence). Full variable domain (rest looked up from reference TRBV7-9 and TRBJ2-3): DTGVSQNPRHKITKRGQNVTFRCDPISEHNRLYWYRQTLGQGPEFLTYFQNEAQLEKSRLLSDRFSAERPKGSFSTLEIQRTEQGDSAMYLCASSLVVDTQYFGPGTRLTVL.

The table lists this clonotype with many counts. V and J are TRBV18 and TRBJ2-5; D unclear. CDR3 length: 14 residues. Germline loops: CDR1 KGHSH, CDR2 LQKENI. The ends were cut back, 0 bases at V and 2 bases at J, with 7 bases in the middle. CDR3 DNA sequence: TGTGCCAGCTCACCACCGACCGGGCAAGAGACCCAGTACTTC. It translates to CASSPPTGQETQYF.

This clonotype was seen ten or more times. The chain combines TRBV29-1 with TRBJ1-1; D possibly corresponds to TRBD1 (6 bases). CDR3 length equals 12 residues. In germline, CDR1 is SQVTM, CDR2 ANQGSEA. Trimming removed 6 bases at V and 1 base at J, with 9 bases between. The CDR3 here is CSVVTGNTEAFF. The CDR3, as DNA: TGCAGCGTCGTGACAGGGAACACTGAAGCTTTCTTT.

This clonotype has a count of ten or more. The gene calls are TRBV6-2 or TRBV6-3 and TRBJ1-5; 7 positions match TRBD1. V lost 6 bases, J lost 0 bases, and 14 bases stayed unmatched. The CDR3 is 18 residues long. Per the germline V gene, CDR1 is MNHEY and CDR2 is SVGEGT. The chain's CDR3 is CASRSDREGRYSNQPQHF. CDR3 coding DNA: TGTGCCAGCAGGTCCGACAGGGAAGGGAGGTATAGCAATCAGCCCCAGCATTTT.

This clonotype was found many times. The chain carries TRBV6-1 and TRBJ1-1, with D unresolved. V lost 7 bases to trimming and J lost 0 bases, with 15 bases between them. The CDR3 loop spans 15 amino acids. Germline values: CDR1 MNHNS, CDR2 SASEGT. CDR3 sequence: CASTLGRNMNTEAFF. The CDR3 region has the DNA TGTGCCAGCACCCTCGGACGGAACATGAACACTGAAGCTTTCTTT.

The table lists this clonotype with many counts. The CDR3 region has the DNA TGTGCCAGCACCCAGACAGGGAGCTACGAGCAGTACTTC. Its translation is CASTQTGSYEQYF. This chain connects TRBV27 to TRBJ2-7, with 7 nucleotides matching TRBD1. The length of the CDR3 is 13 residues. Germline V gives CDR1 MNHEY, CDR2 SMNVEV (reference sequence). V gave up 7 bases and J gave up 3 bases; unmatched junction bases: 6.

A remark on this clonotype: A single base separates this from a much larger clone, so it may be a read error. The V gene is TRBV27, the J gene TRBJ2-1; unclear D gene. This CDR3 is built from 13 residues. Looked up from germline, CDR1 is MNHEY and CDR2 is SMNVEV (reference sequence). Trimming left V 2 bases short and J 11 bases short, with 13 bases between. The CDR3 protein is CASSLTPVNKQFF. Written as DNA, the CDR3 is TGTGCCAGCAGTTTAACCCCTGTAAATAAGCAGTTCTTC.

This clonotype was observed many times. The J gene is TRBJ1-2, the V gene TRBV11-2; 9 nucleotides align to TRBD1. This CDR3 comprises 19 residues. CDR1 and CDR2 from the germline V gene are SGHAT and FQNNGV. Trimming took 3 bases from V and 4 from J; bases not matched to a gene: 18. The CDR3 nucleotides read TGTGCCAGCAGCTTTGGTACGATCGGACAGGGGAAGTTTGGCTATGGCTACACCTTC. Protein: CASSFGTIGQGKFGYGYTF.

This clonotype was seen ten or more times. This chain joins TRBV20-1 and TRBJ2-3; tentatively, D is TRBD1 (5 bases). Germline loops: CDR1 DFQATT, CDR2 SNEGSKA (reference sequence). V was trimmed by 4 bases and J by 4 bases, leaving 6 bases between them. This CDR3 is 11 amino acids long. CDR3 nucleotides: TGCAGTGCTACCAGGGCAGATACGCAGTATTTT. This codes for CSATRADTQYF.

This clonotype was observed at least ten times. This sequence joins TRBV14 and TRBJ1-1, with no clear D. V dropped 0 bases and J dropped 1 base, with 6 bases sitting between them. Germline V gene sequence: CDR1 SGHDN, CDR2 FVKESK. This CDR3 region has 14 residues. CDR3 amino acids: CASSQDLRNTEAFF. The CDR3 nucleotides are TGTGCCAGCAGCCAAGATCTTAGGAACACTGAAGCTTTCTTT.

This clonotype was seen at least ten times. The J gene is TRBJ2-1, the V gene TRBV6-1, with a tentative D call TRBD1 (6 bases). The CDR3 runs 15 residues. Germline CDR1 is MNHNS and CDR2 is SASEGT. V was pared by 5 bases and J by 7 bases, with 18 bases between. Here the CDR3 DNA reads TGTGCCAGCAGTTATCGTCAGGGGCATAGGAATGAGCAGTTCTTC. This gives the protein CASSYRQGHRNEQFF.

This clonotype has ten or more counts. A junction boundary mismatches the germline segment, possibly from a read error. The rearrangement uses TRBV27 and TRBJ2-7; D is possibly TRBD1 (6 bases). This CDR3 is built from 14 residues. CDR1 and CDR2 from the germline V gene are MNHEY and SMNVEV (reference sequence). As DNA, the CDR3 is TGTGCCAGCAGTTTATCGGGACACAACTACGAGCAGCACTTC. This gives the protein CASSLSGHNYEQHF.

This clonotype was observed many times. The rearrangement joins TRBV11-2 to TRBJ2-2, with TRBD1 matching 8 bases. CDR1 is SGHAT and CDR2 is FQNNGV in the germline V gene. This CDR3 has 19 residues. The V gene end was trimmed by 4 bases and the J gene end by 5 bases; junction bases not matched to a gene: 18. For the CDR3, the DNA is TGTGCCAGCAGCTCCCTCGGGACAGGCCTGGGACAGCGGACCGGGGAGCTGTTTTTT. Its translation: CASSSLGTGLGQRTGELFF.

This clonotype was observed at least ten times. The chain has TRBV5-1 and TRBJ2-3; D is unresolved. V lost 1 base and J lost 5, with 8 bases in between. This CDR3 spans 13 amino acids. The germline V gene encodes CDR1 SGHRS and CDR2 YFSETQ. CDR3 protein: CASSLSTGDTQYF. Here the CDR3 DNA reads TGCGCCAGCAGCTTGAGCACGGGAGATACGCAGTATTTT.

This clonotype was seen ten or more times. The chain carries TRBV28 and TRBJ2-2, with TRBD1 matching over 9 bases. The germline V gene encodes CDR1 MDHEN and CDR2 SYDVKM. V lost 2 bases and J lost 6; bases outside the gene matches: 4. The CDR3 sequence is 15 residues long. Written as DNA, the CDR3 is TGTGCCAGCAGTTTAACCGGGACAGGGTCCGGGGAGCTGTTTTTT. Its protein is CASSLTGTGSGELFF. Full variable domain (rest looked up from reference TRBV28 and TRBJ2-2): DVKVTQSSRYLVKRTGEKVFLECVQDMDHENMFWYRQDPGLGLRLIYFSYDVKMKEKGDIPEGYSVSREKKERFSLILESASTNQTSMYLCASSLTGTGSGELFFGEGSRLTVL.

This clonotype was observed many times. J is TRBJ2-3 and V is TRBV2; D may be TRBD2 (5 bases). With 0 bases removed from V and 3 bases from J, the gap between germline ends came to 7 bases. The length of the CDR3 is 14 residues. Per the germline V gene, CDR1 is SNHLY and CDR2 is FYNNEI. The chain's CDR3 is CASSEALATDTQYF. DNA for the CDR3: TGTGCCAGCAGTGAAGCCTTAGCGACAGATACGCAGTATTTT.

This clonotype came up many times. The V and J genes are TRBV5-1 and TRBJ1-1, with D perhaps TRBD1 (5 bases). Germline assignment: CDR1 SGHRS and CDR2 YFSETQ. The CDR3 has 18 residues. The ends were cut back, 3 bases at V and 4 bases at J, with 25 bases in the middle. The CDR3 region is CASSSGTYRTRPTTEAFF. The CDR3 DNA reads TGCGCCAGCAGCTCCGGGACCTACCGAACCCGACCCACCACTGAAGCTTTCTTT.

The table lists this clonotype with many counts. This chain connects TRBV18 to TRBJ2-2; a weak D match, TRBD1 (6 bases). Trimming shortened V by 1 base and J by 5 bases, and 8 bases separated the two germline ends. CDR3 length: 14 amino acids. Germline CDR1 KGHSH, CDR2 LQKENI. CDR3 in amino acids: CASSPQGETGELFF. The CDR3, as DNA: TGTGCCAGCTCACCACAGGGGGAGACCGGGGAGCTGTTTTTT. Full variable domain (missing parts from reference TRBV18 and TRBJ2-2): NAGVMQNPRHLVRRRGQEARLRCSPMKGHSHVYWYRQLPEEGLKFMVYLQKENIIDESGMPKERFSAEFPKEGPSILRIQQVVRGDSAAYFCASSPQGETGELFFGEGSRLTVL.

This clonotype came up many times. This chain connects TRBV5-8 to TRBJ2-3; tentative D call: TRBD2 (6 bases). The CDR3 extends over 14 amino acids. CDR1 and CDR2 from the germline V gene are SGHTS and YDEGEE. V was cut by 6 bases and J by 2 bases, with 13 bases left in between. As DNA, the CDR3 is TGTGCCAGCACCCGGGACTTAGCCACAGATACGCAGTATTTT. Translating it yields CASTRDLATDTQYF.